These 4 T cell receptor beta chains were sequenced from one sample in a study of cytomegalovirus exposure and HLA in healthy donors. The PCR contained 60 Vbeta and 13 Jbeta primers. Using immunoSEQ multiplex PCR, the repertoire was profiled, and TCRdb retains in-frame clones only, with some absent. The profile covers about 180,000 clones, with 77% appearing a single time and more than 3.5% taken by the ten largest. Sequenced input: PBMCs. Receptors were obtained from a woman aged 60-75 years in good health and CMV-seropositive.

The J gene is TRBJ2-2, the V gene TRBV5-1; D is uncertain. This CDR3 comprises 14 residues. The germline gives CDR1 SGHRS, CDR2 YFSETQ. V was clipped by 4 bases and J by 1 base, with 8 bases between them. CDR3 sequence (DNA): TGCGCCAGCAGCGCCGGAGTGAACACCGGGGAGCTGTTTTTT. Protein sequence: CASSAGVNTGELFF.

By sample share, this clone is medium-sized. This chain joins TRBV4-2 and TRBJ1-4; tentative D call: TRBD1 (5 bases). CDR1 and CDR2 (germline): LGHNA, YNFKEQ. Deletions cut 4 bases from V and 4 bases from J, with 13 bases between. This CDR3 spans 15 amino acids. CDR3 sequence (DNA): TGTGCCAGCAGCCCCGCGGGGGTACTTAATGAAAAACTGTTTTTT. This encodes CASSPAGVLNEKLFF.

The rearrangement links TRBV19 to TRBJ2-7; 11 bases line up with TRBD2. Germline CDR1 and CDR2: LNHDA and SQIVND (reference sequence). Germline trimming cut 5 bases from V and 0 bases from J; bases unmatched to any gene: 9. CDR3 length: 17 amino acids. This CDR3 is CASSRAGLAVISYEQYF. DNA of the CDR3: TGTGCCAGTAGTCGCGCGGGACTAGCGGTAATCTCCTACGAGCAGTACTTC.

The CDR3 loop reads CATTTSGTTDTQYF. CDR3 DNA: TGTGCCACCACTACGAGCGGGACCACAGATACGCAGTATTTT. The chain is built from TRBV7-9 and TRBJ2-3, with 7 bases that match TRBD2. The CDR3 contains 14 residues. V was clipped by 10 bases and J by 2 bases; unmatched bases: 9. Germline V gives CDR1 SEHNR, CDR2 FQNEAQ (reference sequence).